This TCR beta chain was recorded in a study of blood T cells in healthy people across ages. Study-level results: Diversity figures derived from one million T cells were judged to underestimate the true value.

Then a second PCR, running about 6 to 12 cycles, was carried out with a sample-barcoded 5' primer and a J-beta primer mix. From the 5' RACE reads, TCRdb called clonotypes with MiXCR, one entry per CDR3 protein. The top ten hold roughly 13% of the sample, which has about a million distinct CDR3 sequences, about 48% seen once. From germline, CDR1 is MNHNS and CDR2 SASEGT. This CDR3 region has 12 residues. Note on this clonotype: Its cognate antigen is unknown. The junction does not match germline at one end; this may be a read error.

Sequenced input: blood. The source is a man aged 25 to 40 in good health. The J gene is TRBJ2-3, the V gene TRBV6-1; no definite D call. This CDR3 is CNRAWGTDTQYF. CDR3 in DNA: TGCAACCGGGCCTGGGGCACAGATACGCAGTATTTT.